Listed below are T cell receptor beta chains from one sample, sequenced in a study of beta chain features in type 1 diabetes. Only in-frame clones appear in the TCRdb table, and some are missing; sequencing was by immunoSEQ multiplex PCR. The table has under 200,000 clones, approximately 9% seen once. Material: central memory CD4+ T cells from blood. The source of these receptors is a woman aged 18-35 years with type 1 diabetes. Both conserved end residues are part of each CDR3. A D gene is named only where the DNA matches it firmly. Expanded clones get a size class; other rows say once, few or many, or leave the size out.

clone_size | j_call | v_call | d_call | cdr3_aa | cdr3_nt
NA | TRBJ2-5 | TRBV30 | NA | CAWSVEGRGGTQYF | TGTGCCTGGAGTGTAGAGGGGAGGGGGGGGACCCAGTACTTC
NA | TRBJ2-1 | TRBV5-6 | TRBD1 | CASSHRDRGNEQFF | TGTGCCAGCAGCCACCGGGACAGGGGCAATGAGCAGTTCTTC
NA | TRBJ2-3 | TRBV19 | NA | CASTRGEAQYF | TGTGCCAGTACCCGGGGAGAGGCGCAGTATTTT
NA | TRBJ2-5 | TRBV7-2 | NA | CASSLLLETQYF | TGTGCCAGCAGCCTATTGTTGGAGACCCAGTACTTC
NA | TRBJ2-1 | TRBV10-3 | TRBD2 | CATTGGGYNEQFF | TGTGCCACCACTGGGGGGGGCTACAATGAGCAGTTCTTC
few | TRBJ1-5 | TRBV5-1 | TRBD1 | CASSLQGDQPQHF | TGCGCCAGCAGCTTGCAGGGGGATCAGCCCCAGCATTTT
NA | TRBJ1-2 | TRBV9 | TRBD1 | CASSVGDRDRRHGYTF | TGTGCCAGCAGCGTAGGTGACCGGGACAGGAGGCATGGCTACACCTTC
many | TRBJ2-1 | TRBV11-1 | NA | CASSRDLATPYNEQFF | TGTGCCAGCAGCCGAGACTTGGCGACCCCCTACAATGAGCAGTTCTTC
few | TRBJ2-2 | TRBV10-3 | TRBD1 | CAISGTTGVSTGELFF | TGTGCCATCAGTGGGACGACAGGGGTCAGCACCGGGGAGCTGTTTTTT
few | TRBJ2-2 | TRBV7-9 | TRBD2 | CASSPSGRNAGELFF | TGTGCCAGCAGCCCTAGCGGGAGGAACGCCGGGGAGCTGTTTTTT
NA | TRBJ2-2 | TRBV11-2 | NA | CASSLQGSYTGELFF | TGTGCCAGCAGCTTACAAGGGAGTTATACCGGGGAGCTGTTTTTT
few | TRBJ2-7 | TRBV4-2 | NA | CASSQDQGSYEQYF | TGTGCCAGCAGCCAAGATCAGGGCTCCTACGAGCAGTACTTC
NA | TRBJ1-2 | TRBV7-2 | TRBD1 | CASRLGQGTTYGGYTF | TGTGCCAGCAGACTGGGACAGGGGACCACCTATGGAGGCTACACCTTC
few | TRBJ2-1 | TRBV29-1 | TRBD2 | CSGSPWSGDNEQFF | TGCAGCGGATCTCCGTGGAGCGGGGACAATGAGCAGTTCTTC
few | TRBJ2-1 | TRBV7-2 | NA | CASSSILDTNEQFF | TGTGCCAGCAGTTCCATACTAGACACTAATGAGCAGTTCTTC
few | TRBJ2-4 | TRBV25-1 | NA | CASSETGAKNIQYF | TGTGCCAGCAGTGAAACAGGGGCCAAAAACATTCAGTACTTC
few | TRBJ1-1 | TRBV7-9 | NA | CASSPWTENTEAFF | TGTGCCAGCAGCCCTTGGACAGAGAACACTGAAGCTTTCTTT
NA | TRBJ2-7 | TRBV30 | NA | CAWSEFTGYEQYF | TGTGCCTGGAGTGAGTTTACAGGCTACGAGCAGTACTTC
NA | TRBJ2-3 | TRBV19 | TRBD1 | CASRDRGRTDTQYF | TGTGCCAGCCGGGACAGGGGGCGCACAGATACGCAGTATTTT
few | TRBJ2-3 | TRBV9 | TRBD2 | CASSVSPTRGDTDTQYF | TGTGCCAGCAGCGTCTCTCCCACGCGGGGGGACACAGATACGCAGTATTTT
few | TRBJ2-5 | TRBV6-1 | NA | CASSAVGLGETQYF | TGTGCCAGCAGTGCAGTGGGGCTCGGGGAGACCCAGTACTTC
few | TRBJ2-1 | TRBV7-2 | NA | CASSFGGGGYNEQFF | TGTGCCAGCAGCTTCGGGGGAGGAGGCTACAATGAGCAGTTCTTC
NA | TRBJ2-3 | TRBV19 | NA | CASSVAGSDTQYF | TGTGCCAGTAGTGTCGCCGGTTCGGATACGCAGTATTTT
few | TRBJ2-5 | TRBV5-1 | NA | CASSLEGEETQYF | TGCGCCAGCAGCTTAGAGGGGGAGGAGACCCAGTACTTC
few | TRBJ2-7 | TRBV28 | NA | CASSLFQGYEQYF | TGTGCCAGCAGTTTATTCCAGGGTTACGAGCAGTACTTC
medium-sized | TRBJ1-1 | TRBV29-1 | NA | CSVEGSARNTEAFF | TGCAGCGTTGAAGGCAGCGCAAGGAACACTGAAGCTTTCTTT
few | TRBJ2-5 | TRBV18 | TRBD1 | CASSPTGTGGGETQYF | TGTGCCAGCTCACCAACCGGGACAGGGGGCGGAGAGACCCAGTACTTC
NA | TRBJ2-1 | TRBV4-1 | TRBD2 | CASSQMGGLAGENEQFF | TGCGCCAGCAGCCAAATGGGAGGACTAGCGGGAGAGAATGAGCAGTTCTTC
NA | TRBJ2-7 | TRBV11-2 | NA | CASSQGGGGAYEQYF | TGTGCCAGCAGCCAAGGAGGGGGAGGGGCCTACGAGCAGTACTTC
few | TRBJ2-3 | TRBV7-3 | NA | CASSFGGGETDTQYF | TGTGCCAGCAGCTTTGGGGGCGGAGAAACAGATACGCAGTATTTT
NA | TRBJ2-2 | TRBV21-1 | NA | CASSKVPGPGPWVTGELFF | TGTGCCAGCAGCAAAGTCCCAGGGCCAGGACCGTGGGTCACCGGGGAGCTGTTTTTT
few | TRBJ1-4 | TRBV7-2 | NA | CASSTDRRNEKLFF | TGTGCCAGCAGCACCGACAGGCGGAATGAAAAACTGTTTTTT
few | TRBJ2-6 | TRBV10-3 | NA | CALGSGANVLTF | TGTGCCCTCGGTTCTGGGGCCAACGTCCTGACTTTC
few | TRBJ1-5 | TRBV6-5 | TRBD1 | CASSYSTGYQPQHF | TGTGCCAGCAGTTACTCGACAGGGTATCAGCCCCAGCATTTT
NA | TRBJ2-7 | TRBV25-1 | NA | CASSESGHSSYEQYF | TGTGCCAGCAGTGAATCAGGCCATTCCTCCTACGAGCAGTACTTC
NA | TRBJ2-3 | TRBV7-2 | TRBD2 | CASSLASTSGYSGTQYF | TGTGCCAGCAGCTTAGCATCGACTAGCGGCTACTCCGGGACGCAGTATTTT
few | TRBJ1-5 | TRBV6-5 | NA | CASSSQGGQPQHF | TGTGCCAGCAGCTCCCAGGGCGGTCAGCCCCAGCATTTT
NA | TRBJ1-5 | TRBV7-9 | NA | CASSLAPGGVQPQHF | TGTGCCAGCAGCTTAGCCCCGGGGGGCGTGCAGCCCCAGCATTTT
NA | TRBJ1-2 | TRBV6-1 | NA | CASGAGGNGYGYTF | TGTGCCAGCGGAGCTGGAGGGAATGGGTATGGCTACACCTTC
few | TRBJ2-3 | TRBV19 | TRBD2 | CASSIRAGGSTDTQYF | TGTGCCAGTAGTATCAGGGCGGGGGGCAGCACAGATACGCAGTATTTT
many | TRBJ2-1 | TRBV29-1 | NA | CSVGGADNEQFF | TGCAGCGTTGGGGGAGCGGACAATGAGCAGTTCTTC